This section outlines one TCR beta chain sequence together with its context. Its antigen is still unknown. The protocol was immunoSEQ multiplex PCR, while the TCRdb copy is restricted to in-frame clones and leaves out a portion. Of around 170,000 clones in the sample, 88% are singletons; the top ten hold over 9%. V gave up 1 base and J gave up 13 bases, with 16 bases separating them. CDR1 and CDR2 (germline): LNHDA, SQIVND (reference sequence). This CDR3 has 14 residues. Time point in this sample: blood 4 weeks post-SBRT, at nephrectomy. The treatment is: 15 Gy SBRT to primary tumor, nephrectomy 4 weeks later. The tumor was a clear cell renal cell carcinoma. The sample originates from a study of radiation and T cells in renal cell carcinoma. General study findings and limits: In blood, top tumor clones expanded by 2 weeks, shrinking by 4.

The specimen was blood, collected from a patient whose treatment included radiotherapy and nephrectomy. The chain recombines TRBV19 with TRBJ1-4; D unresolved. The clonotype comes from a woman aged 45-65 years with renal cell carcinoma. The CDR3 here is CASSIGYRAPALFF. Written as DNA, the CDR3 is TGTGCCAGTAGTATAGGATACCGCGCACCGGCACTGTTTTTT.